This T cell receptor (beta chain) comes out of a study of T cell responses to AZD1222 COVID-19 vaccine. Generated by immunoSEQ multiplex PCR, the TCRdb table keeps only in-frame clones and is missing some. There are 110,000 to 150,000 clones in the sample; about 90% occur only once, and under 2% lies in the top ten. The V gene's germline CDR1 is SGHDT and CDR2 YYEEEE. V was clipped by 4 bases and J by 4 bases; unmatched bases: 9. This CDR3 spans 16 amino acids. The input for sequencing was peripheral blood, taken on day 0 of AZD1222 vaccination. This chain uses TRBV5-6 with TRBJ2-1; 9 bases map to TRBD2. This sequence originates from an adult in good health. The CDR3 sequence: CASSTLATSGYNEQFF. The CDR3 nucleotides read TGTGCCAGCAGCACCTTGGCGACTAGCGGATACAATGAGCAGTTCTTC.